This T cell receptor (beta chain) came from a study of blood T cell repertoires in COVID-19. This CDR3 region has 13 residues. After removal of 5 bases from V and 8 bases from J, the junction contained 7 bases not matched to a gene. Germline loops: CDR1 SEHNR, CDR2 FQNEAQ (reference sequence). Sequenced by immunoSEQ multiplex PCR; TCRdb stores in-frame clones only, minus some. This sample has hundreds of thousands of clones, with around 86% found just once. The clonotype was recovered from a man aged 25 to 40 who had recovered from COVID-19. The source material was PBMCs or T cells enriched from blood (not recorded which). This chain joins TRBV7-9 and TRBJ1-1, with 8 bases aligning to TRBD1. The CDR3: CASSPWDRIEAFF. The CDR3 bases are TGTGCCAGCAGCCCCTGGGACAGGATCGAAGCTTTCTTT.